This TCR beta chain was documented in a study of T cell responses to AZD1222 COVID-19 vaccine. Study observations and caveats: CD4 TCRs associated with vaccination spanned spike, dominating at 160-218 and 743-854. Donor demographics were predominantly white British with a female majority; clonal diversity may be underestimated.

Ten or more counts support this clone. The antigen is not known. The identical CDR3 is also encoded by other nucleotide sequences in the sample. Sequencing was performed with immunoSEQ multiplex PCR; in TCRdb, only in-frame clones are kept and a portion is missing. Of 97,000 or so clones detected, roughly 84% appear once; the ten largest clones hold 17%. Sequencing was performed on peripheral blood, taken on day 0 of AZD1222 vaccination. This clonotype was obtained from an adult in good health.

Written as DNA, the CDR3 is TGTGCCAGCAGCTCCACAATGAACACCGGGGAGCTGTTTTTT. Translating it yields CASSSTMNTGELFF. The chain uses TRBV7-2 and TRBJ2-2, with D unresolved. Trimming removed 4 bases from V and 1 base from J, with 7 bases in between. CDR3 size: 14 residues. In germline, CDR1 is SGHTA, CDR2 FQGNSA. Full variable domain (rest looked up from reference TRBV7-2 and TRBJ2-2): GAGVSQSPSNKVTEKGKDVELRCDPISGHTALYWYRQSLGQGLEFLIYFQGNSAPDKSGLPSDRFSAERTGGSVSTLTIQRTQQEDSAVYLCASSSTMNTGELFFGEGSRLTVL.